These T cell receptor beta chains were read from a single sample in a study of T cell responses to AZD1222 COVID-19 vaccine. TCRdb keeps only in-frame clones here, not all; method: immunoSEQ multiplex PCR. The table lists 120,000 to 150,000 clones, roughly nine tenths of them singletons. Sequences were derived from peripheral blood, sampled 28 days after the second AZD1222 dose. The source is an adult who received the AZD1222 COVID-19 vaccine. CDR3s include the opening cysteine and the closing phenylalanine or tryptophan. Each record gives: CDR3 DNA, CDR3 protein, J gene, D gene, clone size, V gene. The D gene is left open where the match is weak. For some rows the clone size is stated as once, few or many, or as a class when expanded; others skip it.

CDR3 DNA: TGTGCCAGCAGCGACAGCTCCCTGAACACTGAAGCTTTCTTT
CDR3 protein: CASSDSSLNTEAFF
J gene: TRBJ1-1
D gene: .
clone size: .
V gene: TRBV28

CDR3 DNA: TGTGCCAGCAGTGTAACAGGGAATGAGCAGTTCTTC
CDR3 protein: CASSVTGNEQFF
J gene: TRBJ2-1
D gene: .
clone size: once
V gene: TRBV2

CDR3 DNA: TGTGCCAGTACCCCAAGGGGGATAAACACTGAAGCTTTCTTT
CDR3 protein: CASTPRGINTEAFF
J gene: TRBJ1-1
D gene: .
clone size: .
V gene: TRBV19

CDR3 DNA: TGTGCCACCAGTGAAAAAGGGTTGAGGGCTTTCTTT
CDR3 protein: CATSEKGLRAFF
J gene: TRBJ1-1
D gene: .
clone size: .
V gene: TRBV24-1

CDR3 DNA: TGTGCTAGTGGACGCAGCGGGAGGGAGCCCCAAGAGACCCAGTACTTC
CDR3 protein: CASGRSGREPQETQYF
J gene: TRBJ2-5
D gene: TRBD2
clone size: .
V gene: TRBV12-5

CDR3 DNA: TGTGCCAGCAGTTACTATATCCAGGGAGGGGAGACCCAGTACTTC
CDR3 protein: CASSYYIQGGETQYF
J gene: TRBJ2-5
D gene: TRBD2
clone size: .
V gene: TRBV6-5

CDR3 DNA: TGTGCCAGCACCCCTAGAGATTCTAACACTGAAGCTTTCTTT
CDR3 protein: CASTPRDSNTEAFF
J gene: TRBJ1-1
D gene: .
clone size: .
V gene: TRBV7-9

CDR3 DNA: TGTGCCAGCAGCAAAGCTGCGGGAGGGCCTTTGGATGAGCAGTTCTTC
CDR3 protein: CASSKAAGGPLDEQFF
J gene: TRBJ2-1
D gene: .
clone size: .
V gene: TRBV21-1

CDR3 DNA: TGTGCCAGCAGCGTACGCGAGGGTGAGCAGTTCTTC
CDR3 protein: CASSVREGEQFF
J gene: TRBJ2-1
D gene: .
clone size: .
V gene: TRBV9

CDR3 DNA: TGTGCCAGCAGCAGAACTGGGGGGGCAGCGGGAGGGCAACAGACCCAGTACTTC
CDR3 protein: CASSRTGGAAGGQQTQYF
J gene: TRBJ2-5
D gene: TRBD2
clone size: .
V gene: TRBV7-2

CDR3 DNA: TGTGCCAGCAGCTTAGGGGGCCCAGGACAGGGGGGATTAAATCAGCCCCAGCATTTT
CDR3 protein: CASSLGGPGQGGLNQPQHF
J gene: TRBJ1-5
D gene: TRBD1
clone size: .
V gene: TRBV7-2

CDR3 DNA: TGTGCCAGCAGTCGAGATAGGTGGACGCAGTTCTTC
CDR3 protein: CASSRDRWTQFF
J gene: TRBJ2-1
D gene: .
clone size: .
V gene: TRBV6-5

CDR3 DNA: TGCGCCAGCAGCCCCACCCCCGTCGGGGAGCTGTTTTTT
CDR3 protein: CASSPTPVGELFF
J gene: TRBJ2-2
D gene: .
clone size: .
V gene: TRBV4-1

CDR3 DNA: TGCAGCGTGGGACAGGGTGCTGAAAAACTGTTTTTT
CDR3 protein: CSVGQGAEKLFF
J gene: TRBJ1-4
D gene: TRBD1
clone size: .
V gene: TRBV29-1

CDR3 DNA: TGTGCTAGCAGCCACCCGGGGAACGAGCAGTACTTC
CDR3 protein: CASSHPGNEQYF
J gene: TRBJ2-7
D gene: .
clone size: .
V gene: TRBV7-7

CDR3 DNA: TGTGCCAGCAGCTTAAATTTTAGATTACCCTACAATGAGCAGTTCTTC
CDR3 protein: CASSLNFRLPYNEQFF
J gene: TRBJ2-1
D gene: .
clone size: .
V gene: TRBV7-2

CDR3 DNA: TGTGCCAGCAGCTTGGTCTCAGGGACTGAAGCTTTCTTT
CDR3 protein: CASSLVSGTEAFF
J gene: TRBJ1-1
D gene: .
clone size: .
V gene: TRBV5-4

CDR3 DNA: TGTGCCACCAGTGATGGGAGACCGACTGAAAAACTGTTTTTT
CDR3 protein: CATSDGRPTEKLFF
J gene: TRBJ1-4
D gene: .
clone size: .
V gene: TRBV24-1

CDR3 DNA: TGTGCCAGCAAAGGGACAGCGAATGAGCAGTTCTTC
CDR3 protein: CASKGTANEQFF
J gene: TRBJ2-1
D gene: TRBD1
clone size: .
V gene: TRBV27

CDR3 DNA: TGCAGCGTTCAGGAAGGGTGGAGTTACGAGCAGTACTTC
CDR3 protein: CSVQEGWSYEQYF
J gene: TRBJ2-7
D gene: .
clone size: .
V gene: TRBV29-1

CDR3 DNA: TGCGCCAGCAGTGAGTTCCGGGGGGCTAGCTCCTACGAGCAGTACTTC
CDR3 protein: CASSEFRGASSYEQYF
J gene: TRBJ2-7
D gene: .
clone size: .
V gene: TRBV10-2

CDR3 DNA: TGTGCCAGCAGTACAACTGGGACAGCGTCCGGCTACACCTTC
CDR3 protein: CASSTTGTASGYTF
J gene: TRBJ1-2
D gene: TRBD1
clone size: .
V gene: TRBV27

CDR3 DNA: TGTGCCAGCAGCCAAGGTTTGGAGGACATTCAGTACTTC
CDR3 protein: CASSQGLEDIQYF
J gene: TRBJ2-4
D gene: .
clone size: once
V gene: TRBV14

CDR3 DNA: TGTGCCAGCGGCTCAATACAGGGAGTATTCGGCTACACCTTC
CDR3 protein: CASGSIQGVFGYTF
J gene: TRBJ1-2
D gene: .
clone size: .
V gene: TRBV27

CDR3 DNA: TGTGCCAGCAGCTTCGGGGCTGTCGGGCAGCCCCAGCATTTT
CDR3 protein: CASSFGAVGQPQHF
J gene: TRBJ1-5
D gene: .
clone size: .
V gene: TRBV7-9

CDR3 DNA: TGTGCCAGTAGGGTTGGGGCCGGCTACGAGCAGTACTTC
CDR3 protein: CASRVGAGYEQYF
J gene: TRBJ2-7
D gene: .
clone size: .
V gene: TRBV19

CDR3 DNA: TGTGCCAGTAGTATAGGGGCAGGGGGAGGAAACACCATATATTTT
CDR3 protein: CASSIGAGGGNTIYF
J gene: TRBJ1-3
D gene: TRBD1
clone size: .
V gene: TRBV19

CDR3 DNA: TGCGCCAGCAGTGACCTGGGACAGGGGAAGGGGCAGCCCCAGCATTTT
CDR3 protein: CASSDLGQGKGQPQHF
J gene: TRBJ1-5
D gene: TRBD1
clone size: once
V gene: TRBV10-2

CDR3 DNA: TGTGCCAGGATGAATGAAAAACTGTTTTTT
CDR3 protein: CARMNEKLFF
J gene: TRBJ1-4
D gene: .
clone size: .
V gene: TRBV7-3

CDR3 DNA: TGCGCCAGCAGCCAAGGGGCGGGGCTCACTGAAGCTTTCTTT
CDR3 protein: CASSQGAGLTEAFF
J gene: TRBJ1-1
D gene: .
clone size: .
V gene: TRBV4-3

CDR3 DNA: TGTGCCTGGAGCTCCGCCAAGGGGAGCTCCTACAATGAGCAGTTCTTC
CDR3 protein: CAWSSAKGSSYNEQFF
J gene: TRBJ2-1
D gene: .
clone size: .
V gene: TRBV30